This T cell receptor beta chain emerged from a study of CXCR3-negative and CXCR3-positive naive CD8 T cells. The authors made the TRB cDNA libraries by 5' RACE using UMI labels. With the 5' RACE reads reprocessed, TCRdb shows one record per CDR3 protein and no DNA. Here the sample table reports 100,000 to 150,000 distinct CDR3 sequences. From germline, CDR1 is SNHLY and CDR2 FYNNEI. CDR3 size: 15 residues. This clonotype was sampled from a human donor in good health. Some clones in this sample may be carry-over from other donors' samples. The V call is TRBV2, the J call TRBJ2-1; TCRdb indicates TRBD2, and absent DNA this call remains unverified. The source material was naive CXCR3- CD8+ T cells from blood. Subset defined: CD45RO-CCR7+CD27+CD95- naive CD8+ T cells lacking CXCR3 (TNR3-). CDR3 sequence reads: CASRSGTSSYNEQFF.